A single sample gave rise to the 31 T cell receptor beta chains below, sequenced in a study of CD8+ T cells in alopecia areata. Treatment defined: oral pan-JAK inhibitor, 5-10 mg twice daily. Samples from alopecia areata patients were lesional scalp punch biopsies and peripheral blood. RNA was isolated and reverse transcribed to cDNA, the sequencing template. Repertoires were generated with immunoSEQ multiplex PCR, while TCRdb's copy carries only in-frame clones and drops some. The sample holds some 19,000 clones, around three fifths seen once. The input for sequencing was skin, taken at week 4, from a patient treated with tofacitinib. The receptors originated from a human donor with alopecia areata.

This chain joins TRBV5-1 and TRBJ1-5; D is ambiguous. Germline assignment: CDR1 SGHRS and CDR2 YFSETQ. The CDR3 extends over 16 amino acids. Trimming left V 6 bases short and J 1 base short, with 17 bases between. The CDR3 DNA sequence: TGCGCCAGCAAGGCCCCCTGGGTTGTGAGCAATCAGCCCCAGCATTTT. Encoded protein: CASKAPWVVSNQPQHF.

This clone was seen a few times. CDR3 DNA sequence: TGTGCCTGGAGCGCACTGGGGGGGGAAAAACTGTTTTTT. It encodes CAWSALGGEKLFF. The chain links TRBV30 to TRBJ1-4; D is perhaps TRBD1 (5 bases). The CDR3 has 13 residues. Germline loops: CDR1 GTSNPN, CDR2 SVGIG (reference sequence). The V end was cut by 3 bases, the J end by 8 bases, with 13 bases between.

By sample share, this clone is medium-sized. The V and J genes are TRBV5-1 and TRBJ2-2; D uncertain. CDR3 length: 15 residues. The germline V gene has CDR1 SGHRS and CDR2 YFSETQ. Trimming stripped 0 bases from V and 3 bases from J, with 9 bases between. The CDR3 spells CASSLAGQYTGELFF. CDR3 DNA: TGCGCCAGCAGCTTGGCGGGCCAATACACCGGGGAGCTGTTTTTT.

The chain has TRBV20-1 and TRBJ1-2; no clear D gene. CDR1 is DFQATT, CDR2 SNEGSKA, per germline (reference sequence). This CDR3 spans 11 amino acids. With 6 bases removed from V and 8 bases from J, the gap between germline ends came to 13 bases. CDR3 region: CSAREGGGYTF. The CDR3 DNA reads TGCAGTGCCCGGGAGGGAGGGGGCTACACCTTC.

This clone was counted between two and nine times. Within the sample, other DNA sequences also encode this same CDR3. V gene TRBV7-2 combines with J gene TRBJ2-7; D is unclear. The CDR3 is made up of 11 amino acids. Trimming pared 4 bases from V and 4 bases from J, leaving 5 bases between. From germline, CDR1 is SGHTA and CDR2 FQGNSA. CDR3 region: CASSSYYEQYF. CDR3 DNA sequence: TGTGCCAGCAGCTCCTATTACGAGCAGTACTTC.

This clone has more than one count but fewer than ten. The chain combines TRBV6-6 with TRBJ1-1; D unresolved. The CDR3 covers 14 residues. Trimming left V 0 bases short and J 3 bases short, with 8 bases between. Looked up from germline, CDR1 is MNHNY and CDR2 is SVGAGI (reference sequence). The CDR3 reads CASSYSGKDTEAFF. CDR3 DNA: TGTGCCAGCAGTTACTCGGGCAAGGACACTGAAGCTTTCTTT.

This clone was detected once. The chain carries TRBV7-2 and TRBJ2-2; D is uncertain. V lost 2 bases to trimming and J lost 6 bases, with 10 bases between them. The CDR3 sequence is 14 residues long. The V gene's germline CDR1 is SGHTA and CDR2 FQGNSA. CDR3 sequence (DNA): TGTGCCAGCAGCTTACCACCGCTACCCGGGGAGCTGTTTTTT. Translation: CASSLPPLPGELFF.

This chain uses TRBV6-5 with TRBJ2-3; possible D gene TRBD1, 6 bases. The CDR3 is 15 residues long. The V gene lost 5 bases and the J gene lost 3 bases, with 15 bases spanning the gap. Germline CDR1 MNHEY, CDR2 SVGAGI. CDR3 protein: CASSTQQGATDTQYF. The CDR3 nucleotides are TGTGCCAGCAGTACACAACAGGGTGCGACAGATACGCAGTATTTT.

This rearrangement joins TRBV10-3 to TRBJ1-2, with D tentatively TRBD1 (5 bases). The CDR3 is 13 residues long. CDR1 is ENHRY, CDR2 SYGVKD, per germline. Trimming took 3 bases from V and 8 from J, leaving 13 bases between them. The CDR3 DNA reads as TGTGCCATCAGTGACGCGGGACTGGGGGGCTACACCTTC. Translating gives CAISDAGLGGYTF.

This clone was counted only a few times. J is TRBJ2-7 and V is TRBV5-1, with TRBD1 identical over 7 bases. V trimming: 4 bases; J trimming: 0 bases; junction bases outside the gene matches: 4. The CDR3 extends over 14 amino acids. Germline CDR1 reads SGHRS; CDR2 reads YFSETQ. Here the CDR3 DNA reads TGCGCCAGCAGCGGGGACAGCCTCTCCTACGAGCAGTACTTC. Its translation: CASSGDSLSYEQYF.

The CDR3, as DNA: TGCGCCAGTCGATCAGGGGGCCGAGCTAACTATGGCTACACCTTC. Encoded protein: CASRSGGRANYGYTF. The chain has TRBV5-1 and TRBJ1-2; 8 nucleotides line up with TRBD1. Trimming cost V 8 bases and J 0 bases; bases outside gene matches: 9. The CDR3 sequence is 15 residues long. Germline loops: CDR1 SGHRS, CDR2 YFSETQ.

The chain couples TRBV19 to TRBJ1-6; 8 bases align to TRBD1. With V trimmed by 7 bases and J by 5 bases, 7 bases remained unmatched. The CDR3 covers 15 residues. Germline CDR1 reads LNHDA; CDR2 reads SQIVND (reference sequence). The CDR3 region is CASTTDRAHNSPLHF. DNA of the CDR3: TGTGCCAGTACCACGGACAGGGCCCATAATTCACCCCTCCACTTT.

This chain uses TRBV11-2 with TRBJ2-7; 7 bases are shared with TRBD1. Germline lookup yields CDR1 SGHAT and CDR2 FQNNGV. This CDR3 has 15 amino acids. V lost 1 base to trimming and J lost 9 bases; unmatched junction nucleotides: 12. The CDR3 coding sequence is TGTGCCAGCAGCTTAGGGACAGGCCCCGCATATTGGCAGTACTTC. Protein product: CASSLGTGPAYWQYF.

This sequence joins TRBV7-9 and TRBJ2-2; 7 bases map to TRBD1. Germline trimming cut 1 base from V and 2 bases from J; bases unmatched to any gene: 7. Germline V gives CDR1 SEHNR, CDR2 FQNEAQ (reference sequence). The CDR3 is made up of 17 amino acids. The CDR3 sequence is CASSLDRGLANTGELFF. The CDR3 DNA reads TGTGCCAGCAGCTTAGACAGGGGTCTTGCTAACACCGGGGAGCTGTTTTTT.

V usage is TRBV11-1 and J usage is TRBJ2-5; tentative D call: TRBD2 (6 bases). The CDR3 contains 14 residues. Trimming took 5 bases from V and 5 from J, leaving 15 bases between them. Germline CDR1 reads SGHAT; CDR2 reads FQDESV (reference sequence). The CDR3 bases are TGTGCCAGCAGCCTGCTGCGGGATCGGGAGACCCAGTACTTC. As protein: CASSLLRDRETQYF.

V is TRBV28 and J is TRBJ1-5; D possibly corresponds to TRBD1 (6 bases). The germline V and J ends were trimmed by 7 bases and 1 base, with 17 bases remaining between them. Germline assignment: CDR1 MDHEN and CDR2 SYDVKM. The CDR3 runs 16 residues. The DNA for the CDR3 is TGTGCCAGCAAGCGAGGGGGAATTGCGAGCAATCAGCCCCAGCATTTT. Protein: CASKRGGIASNQPQHF. Combining the CDR3 with reference TRBV28 and TRBJ1-5 gives the whole variable domain DVKVTQSSRYLVKRTGEKVFLECVQDMDHENMFWYRQDPGLGLRLIYFSYDVKMKEKGDIPEGYSVSREKKERFSLILESASTNQTSMYLCASKRGGIASNQPQHFGDGTRLSIL.

The V call is TRBV28, the J call TRBJ2-7; D is possibly TRBD1 or TRBD2 (5 bases each). CDR3 length: 15 amino acids. Germline CDR1 MDHEN, CDR2 SYDVKM. The V and J ends lost 8 bases and 1 base respectively, with 18 bases between them. The CDR3 region is CASLPLLGVSYEQYF. Here the CDR3 DNA reads TGTGCCAGCTTACCCCTCTTGGGGGTTTCCTACGAGCAGTACTTC. Based on the CDR3 plus reference TRBV28 and TRBJ2-7, the full variable domain is DVKVTQSSRYLVKRTGEKVFLECVQDMDHENMFWYRQDPGLGLRLIYFSYDVKMKEKGDIPEGYSVSREKKERFSLILESASTNQTSMYLCASLPLLGVSYEQYFGPGTRLTVT.

V gene TRBV6-5 combines with J gene TRBJ2-1; no clear D gene. The CDR3 has 14 residues. Germline V gene sequence: CDR1 MNHEY, CDR2 SVGAGI. Trimming cost V 2 bases and J 2 bases, with 7 bases left between them. CDR3 bases: TGTGCCAGCAGTTACAGAGACGCCTACAATGAGCAGTTCTTC. Its protein is CASSYRDAYNEQFF.

The chain employs TRBV5-4 and TRBJ1-2, with D tentatively TRBD1 (6 bases). This CDR3 is built from 16 residues. Between the trimmed V and J ends, which lost 0 bases and 6 bases, there was a span of 18 bases. The germline V gene has CDR1 SGHNT and CDR2 YYREEE (reference sequence). The CDR3 protein is CASSLAANGGGDGYTF. CDR3 nucleotides: TGTGCCAGCAGCTTGGCCGCTAACGGAGGGGGGGATGGCTACACCTTC.

Only a few counts were recorded for this clone. The chain couples TRBV7-2 to TRBJ2-5; D remains ambiguous. V shed 5 bases and J shed 0 bases, with 7 bases lying between them. There are 13 residues in the CDR3. Germline CDR1 and CDR2: SGHTA and FQGNSA. The CDR3 sequence is CASSPRDQETQYF. The DNA of the CDR3 is TGTGCCAGCAGCCCCCGGGACCAAGAGACCCAGTACTTC.

This clone was counted a few times. The V gene is TRBV4-3, the J gene TRBJ2-7, with D possibly called TRBD1 or TRBD2 (6 bases each). V shed 3 bases and J shed 4 bases, with 19 bases lying between them. Germline V gene lookup returns CDR1 LGHNA and CDR2 YSLEER. The CDR3 has 16 residues. CDR3 amino acids: CASSQPNLGGRYEQYF. CDR3 in DNA: TGCGCCAGCAGCCAGCCCAATTTGGGGGGCAGATACGAGCAGTACTTC.

The chain is built from TRBV2 and TRBJ2-1; either TRBD1 or TRBD2 may supply D (5 bases each). CDR3 size: 12 residues. Looked up from germline, CDR1 is SNHLY and CDR2 is FYNNEI. V lost 5 bases and J lost 9, with 11 bases in between. The CDR3 DNA is TGTGCCAGCAGTAAGGCAGGGAGTGAGCAGTTCTTC. It codes for CASSKAGSEQFF.

To note about this clone: The same CDR3 can be traced to other DNA sequences in this sample. The V gene is TRBV29-1, the J gene TRBJ1-1, with TRBD1 as a possible D gene (6 bases). CDR1 is SQVTM, CDR2 ANQGSEA, per germline. The CDR3 sequence is 13 residues long. Trimming took off 6 bases at V and 5 bases at J, with 16 bases between the two ends. The CDR3 DNA reads as TGCAGCGTGGGGAGGGGGGGGTCGACTGAAGCTTTCTTT. Protein: CSVGRGGSTEAFF.

J is TRBJ1-2 and V is TRBV15; TRBD1 aligns across 9 bases. With V trimmed by 2 bases and J by 9 bases, 16 bases remained unmatched. Germline V CDR1 and CDR2: LNHNV, YYDKDF (reference sequence). This CDR3 has 17 residues. The CDR3 nucleotides are TGTGCCACCAGCAGAACCCGCCGGGACAGGGTTTGGGGTAGCTACACCTTC. Amino acids: CATSRTRRDRVWGSYTF.

The chain has TRBV29-1 and TRBJ1-2; the match to TRBD1 covers 8 bases. J lost 2 bases, V lost 1 base, and 3 bases had no gene match. CDR1 is SQVTM, CDR2 ANQGSEA, per germline. The CDR3 is 14 amino acids. The CDR3 sequence: CSVEVRQGNYGYTF. DNA of the CDR3: TGCAGCGTTGAAGTACGACAGGGGAACTATGGCTACACCTTC.

This chain links TRBV6-5 with TRBJ1-6; D may be TRBD1 (6 bases). Looked up from germline, CDR1 is MNHEY and CDR2 is SVGAGI. Trimming removed 2 bases from V and 9 bases from J, with 17 bases in between. This CDR3 region has 16 residues. The CDR3 coding sequence is TGTGCCAGCAGTTACGGAACAGGGTTTACAGGTTCACCCCTCCACTTT. This codes for CASSYGTGFTGSPLHF.

The chain is built from TRBV5-1 and TRBJ2-6; a possible D gene is TRBD1 (6 bases). The V gene lost 2 bases and the J gene lost 1 base, with 10 bases spanning the gap. Germline CDR1 and CDR2: SGHRS and YFSETQ. The CDR3 totals 16 residues. CDR3 region: CASSFSTGSGANVLTF. CDR3 sequence (DNA): TGCGCCAGCAGCTTCTCAACAGGGTCTGGGGCCAACGTCCTGACTTTC.

On this clone: Given the absence of the conserved phenylalanine or tryptophan at the CDR3 end, a read error is likely. The chain carries TRBV7-9 and TRBJ1-5; D unclear. CDR1 SEHNR and CDR2 FQNEAQ come from the germline V gene (reference sequence). The V and J ends lost 0 bases and 7 bases respectively, with 4 bases between them. The CDR3 runs 12 residues. This CDR3 reads CASSLAEQPQHL. The CDR3 region has the DNA TGTGCCAGCAGCTTAGCGGAACAGCCCCAGCATCTT.

V is TRBV27 and J is TRBJ2-7; perhaps TRBD2 as D (6 bases). From germline, CDR1 is MNHEY and CDR2 SMNVEV (reference sequence). The CDR3 is made up of 12 amino acids. Trimming shortened V by 10 bases and J by 1 base, and 11 bases separated the two germline ends. The CDR3 region is CATGDSSYEQYF. As DNA, the CDR3 is TGTGCCACCGGGGACTCTTCCTACGAGCAGTACTTC.

The CDR3 DNA follows: TGTGCCAGCAGCCCGGGACAGGGCTACACCTTC. Amino acid sequence: CASSPGQGYTF. The chain carries TRBV16 and TRBJ1-2, with TRBD1 matching 7 bases. With 4 bases clipped from V and 8 bases from J, the junction kept 1 base outside the gene matches. The V gene's germline CDR1 is KGHSY and CDR2 FQNENV. The CDR3 sequence is 11 residues long.

This clone was recorded a few times. The chain uses TRBV6-5 and TRBJ1-1, with a tentative D call TRBD1 (5 bases). The CDR3 totals 13 residues. Per the germline V gene, CDR1 is MNHEY and CDR2 is SVGAGI. Trimming took off 7 bases at V and 2 bases at J, with 11 bases between the two ends. CDR3 sequence (DNA): TGTGCCAGCAAAACCAGGGACAACACTGAAGCTTTCTTT. This translates into CASKTRDNTEAFF.